What follows are 11 T cell receptor beta chains derived from one specimen sequenced in a study of blood T cell repertoires in COVID-19. The method was immunoSEQ multiplex PCR; TCRdb's version includes in-frame clones alone and lacks a portion of them. This table holds around 310,000 clones, roughly 90% found once. The sample taken for sequencing was peripheral blood. The source of these receptors is a woman aged 35 to 49 with COVID-19, enrolled during active disease.

The sample holds one count of this clone. The chain links TRBV7-8 to TRBJ1-3, with no clear D. Germline V gives CDR1 SGHVS, CDR2 FQNEAQ. This CDR3 region has 17 residues. Trimming took 3 bases from V and 0 from J, leaving 15 bases between them. The CDR3 reads CASSLLQTQFSGNTIYF. As DNA, the CDR3 is TGTGCCAGCAGCTTGTTGCAGACTCAGTTCTCTGGAAACACCATATATTTT.

V and J are TRBV5-1 and TRBJ2-3; D remains ambiguous. Germline assignment: CDR1 SGHRS and CDR2 YFSETQ. This CDR3 has 13 amino acids. The V gene lost 4 bases and the J gene lost 4 bases, with 10 bases spanning the gap. Here the CDR3 reads CASSPSVADTQYF. DNA for the CDR3: TGCGCCAGCAGCCCTTCTGTCGCAGATACGCAGTATTTT. Based on the CDR3 plus reference TRBV5-1 and TRBJ2-3, the full variable domain is KAGVTQTPRYLIKTRGQQVTLSCSPISGHRSVSWYQQTPGQGLQFLFEYFSETQRNKGNFPGRFSGRQFSNSRSEMNVSTLELGDSALYLCASSPSVADTQYFGPGTRLTVL.

The chain carries TRBV5-4 and TRBJ1-3; 7 nucleotides align to TRBD1. CDR1 SGHNT and CDR2 YYREEE come from the germline V gene (reference sequence). This CDR3 is built from 16 residues. The trim removed 4 bases at V and 2 bases at J, leaving 9 bases unmatched. The CDR3 sequence is CASSPGQVSAGNTIYF. The DNA for the CDR3 is TGTGCCAGCAGCCCCGGACAGGTCTCGGCTGGAAACACCATATATTTT.

The chain employs TRBV7-2 and TRBJ1-1; D remains ambiguous. The CDR3 spans 14 residues. Trimming shortened V by 1 base and J by 0 bases, and 6 bases separated the two germline ends. CDR1 is SGHTA, CDR2 FQGNSA, per germline. The CDR3 DNA follows: TGTGCCAGCAGCTTAGGGCATATGAACACTGAAGCTTTCTTT. Amino acids: CASSLGHMNTEAFF.

V gene TRBV7-8 combines with J gene TRBJ2-1; D gene uncertain. In germline, CDR1 is SGHVS, CDR2 FQNEAQ. Trimming shortened V by 1 base and J by 8 bases, and 12 bases separated the two germline ends. This CDR3 spans 14 amino acids. CDR3 bases: TGTGCCAGCAGCTTAGGCATTAAGCGCGATGAGCAGTTCTTC. Translation gives CASSLGIKRDEQFF.

The chain has TRBV27 and TRBJ2-3; D might be TRBD2 (5 bases). Germline V gene sequence: CDR1 MNHEY, CDR2 SMNVEV (reference sequence). This CDR3 is 16 amino acids long. The V end was cut by 2 bases, the J end by 2 bases, with 14 bases between. In nucleotides, the CDR3 is TGTGCCAGCAGTTTAGGGCGGGTACTCAACACAGATACGCAGTATTTT. This gives the protein CASSLGRVLNTDTQYF.

The chain joins TRBV6-2 or TRBV6-3 to TRBJ2-1; 9 positions match TRBD1. The germline gives CDR1 MNHEY, CDR2 SVGEGT. The ends lost 6 bases at V and 3 bases at J; junction bases unmatched: 9. The CDR3 runs 16 residues. Written as DNA, the CDR3 is TGTGCCAGCAGCTTCACCGGGGACAGGGTCTACAATGAGCAGTTCTTC. Translated: CASSFTGDRVYNEQFF.

V is TRBV29-1 and J is TRBJ1-1; 8 bases map to TRBD1. The CDR3 has 14 amino acids. CDR1 SQVTM and CDR2 ANQGSEA come from the germline V gene. The CDR3 protein is CRAGPRGLGTEAFF. Written as DNA, the CDR3 is TGCAGAGCTGGACCCAGGGGGCTTGGTACTGAAGCTTTCTTT.

J is TRBJ1-3 and V is TRBV13, with 10 positions matching TRBD1. With 5 bases clipped from V and 4 bases from J, the junction kept 8 bases outside the gene matches. The V gene's germline CDR1 is PRHDT and CDR2 FYEKMQ (reference sequence). The CDR3 has 16 residues. The CDR3 DNA reads as TGTGCCAGCAGCGACGGACAGGGGGAGGTCGGAAACACCATATATTTT. Translating it yields CASSDGQGEVGNTIYF.

This clone is a singleton in its sample. J is TRBJ1-3 and V is TRBV19; D uncertain. Trimming took off 7 bases at V and 2 bases at J, with 12 bases between the two ends. The CDR3 length is 14 residues. Germline lookup yields CDR1 LNHDA and CDR2 SQIVND (reference sequence). The CDR3 here is CASKTSIPGNTIYF. DNA for the CDR3: TGTGCCAGTAAGACATCTATACCTGGAAACACCATATATTTT.

The chain couples TRBV7-2 to TRBJ2-1; 8 bases agree with TRBD2. Germline-derived CDR1 and CDR2 are SGHTA and FQGNSA. V lost 6 bases and J lost 6; bases outside the gene matches: 10. The CDR3 totals 15 residues. The CDR3 nucleotides read TGTGCCAGCAGTCGGGCAGCGGGAGTTTTCAATGAGCAGTTCTTC. Translated, it gives CASSRAAGVFNEQFF.